This T cell receptor (beta chain) was profiled in a study of shared clonotypes between healthy human individuals. Broader study findings: Few donors restricted represented genetic and exposure-history diversity.

Data came from immunoSEQ multiplex PCR; TCRdb stores just in-frame clones and leaves some out. The repertoire holds some 1,100,000 clones, with around 78% as singletons. Points on this clone: What it recognizes is unknown.

V lost 4 bases, J lost 0 bases, and 7 bases stayed unmatched. Germline V gene data show CDR1 as ENHRY and CDR2 as SYGVKD. CDR3 length equals 17 residues. The sample comprised memory CD4+ T cells from PBMCs. Subset reported: CD45RA-negative fraction. This chain connects TRBV10-3 to TRBJ2-1; TRBD2 matches 9 bases. This receptor was identified in a man younger than 35 in good health. Some clones in this sample may be carry-over from other donors' samples. The CDR3: CAISGVAGGPSYNEQFF. DNA for the CDR3: TGTGCCATCAGTGGCGTTGCGGGAGGGCCCTCCTACAATGAGCAGTTCTTC.